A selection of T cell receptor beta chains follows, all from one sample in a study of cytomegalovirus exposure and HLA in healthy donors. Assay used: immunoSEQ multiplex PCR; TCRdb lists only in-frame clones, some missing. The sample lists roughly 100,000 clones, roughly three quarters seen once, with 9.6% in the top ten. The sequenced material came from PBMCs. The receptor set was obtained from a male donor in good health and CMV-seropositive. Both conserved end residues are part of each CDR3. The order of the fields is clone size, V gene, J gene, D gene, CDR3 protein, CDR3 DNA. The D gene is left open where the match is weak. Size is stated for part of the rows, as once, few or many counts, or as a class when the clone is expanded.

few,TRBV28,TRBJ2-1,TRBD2,CASSLGRGLAGEQFF,TGTGCCAGCAGTTTAGGGAGGGGACTAGCGGGGGAGCAGTTCTTC
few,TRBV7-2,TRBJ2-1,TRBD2,CASSSVSGLANEQFF,TGTGCCAGCAGCTCCGTTAGCGGGCTAGCGAATGAGCAGTTCTTC
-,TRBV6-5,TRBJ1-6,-,CASSQRVYNSPLHF,TGTGCCAGCAGCCAGAGGGTCTATAATTCACCCCTCCACTTT
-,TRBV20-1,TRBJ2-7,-,CSARGPYEQYF,TGCAGTGCTAGAGGGCCCTACGAGCAGTACTTC
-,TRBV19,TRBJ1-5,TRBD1,CASTPGTGGAKGPQHF,TGTGCCAGTACCCCAGGGACAGGGGGCGCCAAAGGACCCCAGCATTTT
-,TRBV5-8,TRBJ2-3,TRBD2,CASSALLGGLAGRSTDTQYF,TGTGCCAGCAGCGCTCTCTTAGGAGGACTAGCGGGGCGTAGCACAGATACGCAGTATTTT
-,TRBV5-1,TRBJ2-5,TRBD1,CASSGRQGTGQETQYF,TGCGCCAGCAGCGGACGACAGGGTACGGGGCAAGAGACCCAGTACTTC
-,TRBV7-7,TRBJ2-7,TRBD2,CASSLTSGGEQYF,TGTGCCAGCAGCTTAACTAGCGGGGGTGAGCAGTACTTC
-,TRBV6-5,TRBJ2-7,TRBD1,CASSYIGTGSYEQYF,TGTGCCAGCAGTTACATCGGGACAGGGTCCTACGAGCAGTACTTC
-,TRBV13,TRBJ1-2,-,CASSPGGPYGYTF,TGTGCCAGCAGCCCGGGGGGCCCCTATGGCTACACCTTC
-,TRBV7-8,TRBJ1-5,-,CASSLGLGDNNQPQHF,TGTGCCAGCAGCTTAGGTCTAGGGGATAACAATCAGCCCCAGCATTTT
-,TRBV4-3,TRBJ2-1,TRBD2,CASSQGIIGGSGIPYNEQFF,TGCGCCAGCAGCCAAGGAATAATTGGCGGTAGCGGGATTCCCTACAATGAGCAGTTCTTC